The present TCR beta chain was sequenced within a study of blood T cells in healthy people across ages. Study outcomes and limitations: Fewer expanded clones and more diversity marked long-lived versus aged donors. TCR beta diversity per million T cells fell roughly linearly with age. Without sorted subsets, naive and antigen-experienced compartments could not be conclusively compared.

This clonotype was counted at least ten times. The target antigen is unknown. Through a sample-barcoded 5' primer and a J-beta primer mix, a second PCR was run for about 6 to 11 cycles. MiXCR, run by TCRdb on the 5' RACE reads, gives a single entry per CDR3 protein. The table has about 1.5 million distinct CDR3 sequences, under 55% seen once. The CDR3 contains 15 residues. After removal of 5 bases from V and 0 bases from J, the junction contained 7 bases not matched to a gene. The sequence was obtained from a woman younger than 30 in good health. Source material: blood. The chain carries TRBV12-3 or TRBV12-4 and TRBJ2-7; 7 bases line up with TRBD2. In DNA, the CDR3 is TGTGCCAGCAGTCCCCTCGCGGGAGTCTCCTACGAGCAGTACTTC. Translated: CASSPLAGVSYEQYF.